The next 21 T cell receptor beta chains were all read from a single sample in a study of cytomegalovirus exposure and HLA in healthy donors. Libraries were prepared by immunoSEQ multiplex PCR; TCRdb keeps only in-frame clonotypes and omits some of them. The sample consists of 200,000 to 300,000 clones, 75% to 90% of them appearing once. The sequencing sample was made of PBMCs. Receptor source: a woman in her twenties or thirties in good health and CMV-seropositive.

The rearrangement links TRBV4-2 to TRBJ2-3; 7 bases agree with TRBD2. Germline assignment: CDR1 LGHNA and CDR2 YNFKEQ. The CDR3 consists of 18 residues. After removal of 0 bases from V and 1 base from J, the junction contained 10 bases not matched to a gene. CDR3 region: CASSQDLTGGDGTDTQYF. The CDR3 DNA reads TGTGCCAGCAGCCAAGATTTGACGGGAGGTGACGGCACAGATACGCAGTATTTT.

The V and J genes are TRBV10-3 and TRBJ2-7, with 11 bases matching TRBD2. The trim removed 2 bases at V and 0 bases at J, leaving 3 bases unmatched. CDR3 length: 16 amino acids. Germline CDR1 is ENHRY and CDR2 is SYGVKD. CDR3 DNA sequence: TGTGCCATCAGTGAGCCGACTAGCGGGATCTCCTACGAGCAGTACTTC. Its protein product is CAISEPTSGISYEQYF.

The chain joins TRBV5-4 to TRBJ2-7, with a possible D match to TRBD1 (6 bases). In germline, CDR1 is SGHNT, CDR2 YYREEE (reference sequence). V was pared by 2 bases and J by 4 bases, with 22 bases between. The CDR3 runs to 17 residues. DNA for the CDR3: TGTGCCAGCAGCTTATTTCCCGGGACACAAGGCGGTTACGAGCAGTACTTC. This codes for CASSLFPGTQGGYEQYF.

This chain connects TRBV27 to TRBJ2-1; 7 nucleotides match TRBD2. CDR1 MNHEY and CDR2 SMNVEV come from the germline V gene (reference sequence). With V trimmed by 6 bases and J by 4 bases, 12 bases remained unmatched. CDR3 length: 16 amino acids. CDR3 sequence reads: CASSWGASGRYNEQFF. The CDR3 DNA reads as TGTGCCAGCAGCTGGGGAGCTAGCGGCCGATACAATGAGCAGTTCTTC.

The V gene is TRBV7-2, the J gene TRBJ2-1; 7 bases are shared with TRBD1. Germline V gene lookup returns CDR1 SGHTA and CDR2 FQGNSA. The CDR3 sequence is 14 residues long. The V segment lost 1 base and the J segment 9 bases; nucleotides outside the gene matches: 6. CDR3 bases: TGTGCCAGCAGCTTAGGACAGGGAATGGGTGAGCAGTTCTTC. This sequence encodes CASSLGQGMGEQFF. The full variable domain, completed using reference TRBV7-2 and TRBJ2-1, is GAGVSQSPSNKVTEKGKDVELRCDPISGHTALYWYRQSLGQGLEFLIYFQGNSAPDKSGLPSDRFSAERTGGSVSTLTIQRTQQEDSAVYLCASSLGQGMGEQFFGPGTRLTVL.

The CDR3 bases are TGTGCCAGTAACCTAGACAGGGACTCTGGTGGCTACACCTTC. Its protein product is CASNLDRDSGGYTF. The chain recombines TRBV19 with TRBJ1-2; TRBD1 matches 7 bases. J gave up 7 bases and V 7 bases, and 12 bases lay outside the gene matches. The V gene's germline CDR1 is LNHDA and CDR2 SQIVND (reference sequence). This CDR3 is built from 14 residues.

The chain combines TRBV5-1 with TRBJ2-1, with D possibly TRBD2 on 5 matching bases. V gave up 4 bases and J gave up 5 bases, with 7 bases separating them. Germline V gives CDR1 SGHRS, CDR2 YFSETQ. The CDR3 contains 12 residues. CDR3 in amino acids: CASSGEHNEQFF. CDR3 DNA: TGCGCCAGCAGCGGGGAGCACAATGAGCAGTTCTTC.

This chain links TRBV11-1 with TRBJ2-1; the match to TRBD2 covers 9 bases. The junction had 10 bases not matched to a gene; V was cut back by 6 bases and J by 4 bases. The CDR3 covers 16 residues. Germline CDR1 is SGHAT and CDR2 is FQDESV (reference sequence). The CDR3, as DNA: TGTGCCAGCAGAGGCCCGGCTAGCGGGGAATACAATGAGCAGTTCTTC. Protein: CASRGPASGEYNEQFF.

This sequence joins TRBV9 and TRBJ1-3; 9 bases are shared with TRBD1. Trimming cost V 4 bases and J 0 bases; bases outside gene matches: 5. This CDR3 region has 16 residues. From germline, CDR1 is SGDLS and CDR2 YYNGEE. This CDR3 reads CASSPGQGVSGNTIYF. The CDR3 region has the DNA TGTGCCAGCAGCCCGGGACAGGGAGTCTCTGGAAACACCATATATTTT.

CDR3 DNA sequence: TGTGCCAGCAGCTTGGCCTCGGACTCGACGGTGGGTACGCAGTATTTT. It translates to CASSLASDSTVGTQYF. The V and J genes are TRBV5-4 and TRBJ2-3; a possible D gene is TRBD2 (5 bases). The V gene's germline CDR1 is SGHNT and CDR2 YYREEE (reference sequence). The V and J ends lost 0 bases and 8 bases respectively, with 19 bases between them. The CDR3 covers 16 residues. Together with reference TRBV5-4 and TRBJ2-3, the CDR3 gives the full variable domain: ETGVTQSPTHLIKTRGQQVTLRCSSQSGHNTVSWYQQALGQGPQFIFQYYREEENGRGNFPPRFSGLQFPNYSSELNVNALELDDSALYLCASSLASDSTVGTQYFGPGTRLTVL.

The rearrangement links TRBV5-6 to TRBJ2-7; TRBD2 might be the D (6 bases). The CDR3 extends over 15 amino acids. From germline, CDR1 is SGHDT and CDR2 YYEEEE. V was pared by 1 base and J by 3 bases, with 14 bases between. For the CDR3, the DNA is TGTGCCAGCAGCTTGTCGGGGGACTTCGTCTACGAGCAGTACTTC. Its protein product is CASSLSGDFVYEQYF.

The J gene is TRBJ1-5, the V gene TRBV7-2, with TRBD1 matching 10 bases. CDR3 length: 17 amino acids. The junction had 10 bases not matched to a gene; V was cut back by 5 bases and J by 3 bases. Germline CDR1 is SGHTA and CDR2 is FQGNSA. The CDR3 DNA reads TGTGCCAGCAGCCTAGGGACAGGGGTTTTTGTCAATCAGCCCCAGCATTTT. Its translation: CASSLGTGVFVNQPQHF.

The chain recombines TRBV27 with TRBJ2-7; 12 bases match TRBD2. CDR3 length equals 14 residues. Looked up from germline, CDR1 is MNHEY and CDR2 is SMNVEV (reference sequence). J gave up 0 bases and V 6 bases, and 0 bases lay outside the gene matches. As DNA, the CDR3 is TGTGCCAGCAGGACTAGCGGGAGCTCCTACGAGCAGTACTTC. This codes for CASRTSGSSYEQYF.

The chain couples TRBV4-1 to TRBJ1-1; D ambiguous. CDR3 length equals 14 residues. CDR1 and CDR2 from the germline V gene are MGHRA and YSYEKL. Trimming removed 2 bases from V and 2 bases from J, with 9 bases in between. The CDR3 DNA reads TGCGCCAGCAGCCAACCCGGGGATAACACTGAAGCTTTCTTT. Amino acids: CASSQPGDNTEAFF.

The J gene is TRBJ2-3, the V gene TRBV29-1; TRBD1 might be the D (6 bases). V lost 1 base and J 4 bases, leaving 15 bases between the germline ends. Per germline, CDR1 SQVTM and CDR2 ANQGSEA. The CDR3 runs 15 residues. The CDR3 region is CSVEATGFGADTQYF. In nucleotides, the CDR3 is TGCAGCGTTGAAGCGACAGGCTTTGGGGCAGATACGCAGTATTTT.

This clone appeared once. The chain recombines TRBV19 with TRBJ1-5; 7 nucleotides align to TRBD1. The CDR3 length is 14 residues. The V segment lost 6 bases and the J segment 4 bases; nucleotides outside the gene matches: 6. CDR1 is LNHDA, CDR2 SQIVND, per germline (reference sequence). CDR3 nucleotide sequence: TGTGCCAGTAGGACAGACAGGGCAAATCAGCCCCAGCATTTT. It codes for CASRTDRANQPQHF.

DNA of the CDR3: TGTGCCAGCAGACTAGCGGGAGTCATAGATACGCAGTATTTT. Translation gives CASRLAGVIDTQYF. The J gene is TRBJ2-3, the V gene TRBV28; 11 bases align to TRBD2. This CDR3 is built from 14 residues. V gave up 6 bases and J gave up 5 bases; unmatched junction bases: 4. Germline V gene lookup returns CDR1 MDHEN and CDR2 SYDVKM.

CDR3 in amino acids: CASGGKAYNEQFF. The DNA of the CDR3 is TGTGCCAGCGGCGGAAAAGCCTACAATGAGCAGTTCTTC. The chain is built from TRBV25-1 and TRBJ2-1; unclear D gene. Deletions cut 8 bases from V and 2 bases from J, with 10 bases between. CDR3 size: 13 residues. Germline-derived CDR1 and CDR2 are MGHDK and SYGVNS.

The V and J genes are TRBV15 and TRBJ2-2, with D possibly matching TRBD1 (6 bases). Germline V CDR1 and CDR2: LNHNV, YYDKDF (reference sequence). CDR3 length: 15 residues. V lost 5 bases, J lost 7 bases, and 17 bases lay in between. CDR3: CATSLRIQGNGELFF. For the CDR3, the DNA is TGTGCCACCAGCTTACGCATACAGGGTAACGGGGAGCTGTTTTTT.

The table lists this clone with a few counts. The same CDR3 can be traced to other DNA sequences in this sample. This sequence joins TRBV4-1 and TRBJ2-7; D call uncertain. Germline CDR1 is MGHRA and CDR2 is YSYEKL. V lost 0 bases and J 0 bases, leaving 9 bases between the germline ends. There are 15 residues in the CDR3. This CDR3 is CASSQDGAGSYEQYF. The CDR3 DNA is TGCGCCAGCAGCCAAGACGGCGCAGGCTCCTACGAGCAGTACTTC.

The chain carries TRBV7-3 and TRBJ2-1; 11 bases line up with TRBD2. CDR1 SGHTA and CDR2 FQGTGA come from the germline V gene. The J segment lost 6 bases and the V segment lost 3 bases, leaving 4 bases of the junction unmatched. The CDR3 covers 15 residues. CDR3 residues: CASSFTSGSPNEQFF. The CDR3 nucleotides are TGTGCCAGCAGCTTTACTAGCGGGAGTCCCAATGAGCAGTTCTTC.